The 29 T cell receptor beta chains below come from one sample, sequenced in a study of CD8 T cells in Susac syndrome. Reverse transcription of 0.5 to 1 ug RNA was performed with random hexamers. One entry per CDR3 protein results from TCRdb running MiXCR on the immunoSEQ multiplex PCR reads. The profile shows more than 65,000 distinct CDR3 sequences, approximately 94% of them singletons. The specimen sequenced was CD8+ T cells from PBMCs. These receptors were obtained from a human donor with multiple sclerosis.

The chain employs TRBV27 and TRBJ2-5, with 7 bases that match TRBD1. V shed 0 bases, J shed 5 bases, and the junction held 3 bases outside the gene matches. The length of the CDR3 is 14 residues. From germline, CDR1 is MNHEY and CDR2 SMNVEV (reference sequence). The CDR3 bases are TGTGCCAGCAGTTTATCGACAGGGTGGGAGACCCAGTACTTC. Translation: CASSLSTGWETQYF.

The V and J genes are TRBV27 and TRBJ2-6; D uncertain. This CDR3 spans 15 amino acids. CDR1 is MNHEY, CDR2 SMNVEV, per germline (reference sequence). Between the trimmed V and J ends, which lost 4 bases and 0 bases, there was a span of 7 bases. The CDR3 loop is CASSSHTSGANVLTF. CDR3 nucleotide sequence: TGTGCCAGCAGTTCACATACCTCTGGGGCCAACGTCCTGACTTTC.

Only a few counts were recorded for this clonotype. CDR3 DNA sequence: TGCAGTCGGGACCCGGGGGGTGACGATCAGCCCCAGCATTTT. This sequence encodes CSRDPGGDDQPQHF. The chain recombines TRBV29-1 with TRBJ1-5; possible D gene TRBD1, 5 bases. Germline V gene data show CDR1 as SQVTM and CDR2 as ANQGSEA. The CDR3 loop spans 14 amino acids.

The gene calls are TRBV2 and TRBJ2-1; no definite D call. Trimming shortened V by 6 bases and J by 5 bases, and 8 bases separated the two germline ends. This CDR3 has 12 amino acids. CDR1 SNHLY and CDR2 FYNNEI come from the germline V gene. CDR3 nucleotides: TGTGCCAGCAGATACCGGGACAATGAGCAGTTCTTC. Amino acids: CASRYRDNEQFF.

DNA of the CDR3: TGCAGTGCTAGAATGGGGGGACTAGCGGTACACACAGATACGCAGTATTTT. Translated, it gives CSARMGGLAVHTDTQYF. The J gene is TRBJ2-3, the V gene TRBV20-1; 11 nucleotides agree with TRBD2. Unmatched junction bases numbered 9, after V lost 2 bases and J lost 2 bases. Germline loops: CDR1 DFQATT, CDR2 SNEGSKA (reference sequence). CDR3 length: 17 residues.

CDR3 region: CATSGDRDDQPQHF. DNA of the CDR3: TGTGCCACCAGTGGCGACAGGGACGATCAGCCCCAGCATTTT. The chain combines TRBV24-1 with TRBJ1-5; 7 bases line up with TRBD1. J lost 5 bases, V lost 5 bases, and 5 bases had no gene match. This CDR3 spans 14 amino acids. Germline CDR1 KGHDR, CDR2 SFDVKD.

V usage is TRBV27 and J usage is TRBJ2-7, with D possibly being TRBD2 (6 bases). CDR1 and CDR2 from the germline V gene are MNHEY and SMNVEV (reference sequence). The CDR3 length is 13 residues. Trimming pared 3 bases from V and 7 bases from J, leaving 13 bases between. The CDR3 region is CASSFSRRDEQYF. As DNA, the CDR3 is TGTGCCAGCAGTTTCAGTAGGAGGGATGAGCAGTACTTC.

V usage is TRBV20-1 and J usage is TRBJ2-7, with 9 bases that match TRBD2. The CDR3 sequence is 14 residues long. The J segment lost 1 base and the V segment lost 0 bases, leaving 1 base of the junction unmatched. Germline CDR1 DFQATT, CDR2 SNEGSKA (reference sequence). CDR3 nucleotides: TGCAGTGCTAGAGATGGACTAGCGTCCTACGAGCAGTACTTC. Translating it yields CSARDGLASYEQYF.

The chain recombines TRBV27 with TRBJ2-6; D might be TRBD2 (5 bases). V lost 4 bases and J 5 bases, leaving 15 bases between the germline ends. CDR1 and CDR2 (germline): MNHEY, SMNVEV (reference sequence). This CDR3 contains 16 residues. CDR3 bases: TGTGCCAGCAGTTCACGTGAGGGTACGTGGGCCAACGTCCTGACTTTC. Its translation is CASSSREGTWANVLTF.

The chain is built from TRBV24-1 and TRBJ2-2; 7 bases map to TRBD2. The CDR3 spans 12 residues. J lost 6 bases, V lost 11 bases, and 5 bases had no gene match. Germline V CDR1 and CDR2: KGHDR, SFDVKD. The CDR3 sequence: CAIGEGPGELFF. The CDR3 coding sequence is TGTGCCATCGGGGAGGGCCCCGGGGAGCTGTTTTTT.

This clonotype has just a few counts. This sequence joins TRBV2 and TRBJ2-1; D uncertain. CDR3 length: 12 residues. Germline V gene sequence: CDR1 SNHLY, CDR2 FYNNEI. V was pared by 4 bases and J by 4 bases, with 5 bases between. The CDR3 here is CASSVEYNEQFF. CDR3 DNA: TGTGCCAGCAGTGTAGAATACAATGAGCAGTTCTTC. The full variable domain, rest sourced from reference TRBV2 and TRBJ2-1, is EPEVTQTPSHQVTQMGQEVILRCVPISNHLYFYWYRQILGQKVEFLVSFYNNEISEKSEIFDDQFSVERPDGSNFTLKIRSTKLEDSAMYFCASSVEYNEQFFGPGTRLTVL.

The chain has TRBV7-9 and TRBJ1-2; TRBD1 aligns across 8 bases. Trimming cost V 3 bases and J 6 bases; bases outside gene matches: 12. The germline V gene has CDR1 SEHNR and CDR2 FQNEAQ (reference sequence). The CDR3 has 16 residues. CDR3 loop: CASSFHPRTGWHGYTF. The CDR3 nucleotides read TGTGCCAGCAGCTTCCACCCACGGACAGGGTGGCATGGCTACACCTTC.

J is TRBJ2-7 and V is TRBV5-4; D not certain. V lost 2 bases and J 3 bases, leaving 9 bases between the germline ends. Germline V gene data show CDR1 as SGHNT and CDR2 as YYREEE (reference sequence). The CDR3 covers 13 residues. CDR3 DNA: TGTGCCAGCAGCTTCGGACGGAACTACGAGCAGTACTTC. This encodes CASSFGRNYEQYF.

V gene TRBV29-1 combines with J gene TRBJ1-1; D is possibly TRBD1 (5 bases). Per germline, CDR1 SQVTM and CDR2 ANQGSEA. CDR3 length equals 14 residues. Trimming shortened V by 1 base and J by 10 bases, and 19 bases separated the two germline ends. This chain's CDR3 is CSVEVGSGQHPAFF. CDR3 DNA: TGCAGCGTTGAAGTTGGATCAGGACAACACCCAGCTTTCTTT. The full variable domain, in which reference TRBV29-1 and TRBJ1-1 provide the parts outside the CDR3, is SAVISQKPSRDICQRGTSLTIQCQVDSQVTMMFWYRQQPGQSLTLIATANQGSEATYESGFVIDKFPISRPNLTFSTLTVSNMSPEDSSIYLCSVEVGSGQHPAFFGQGTRLTVV.

The V and J genes are TRBV29-1 and TRBJ2-2, with 11 bases aligning to TRBD1. The CDR3 contains 18 residues. The germline V gene encodes CDR1 SQVTM and CDR2 ANQGSEA. Trimming at V came to 0 bases and at J to 7 bases, leaving 13 bases not matched to a gene. The CDR3, as DNA: TGCAGCGTTGAAGATCTCCGGACAGGGGGCCGAGTGGGCGGGGAGCTGTTTTTT. Protein product: CSVEDLRTGGRVGGELFF.

A single count supports this clonotype. This chain uses TRBV4-1 with TRBJ2-7; tentatively, D is TRBD2 (5 bases). CDR1 and CDR2 from the germline V gene are MGHRA and YSYEKL. This CDR3 is built from 16 residues. V gave up 0 bases and J gave up 1 base, with 13 bases separating them. The CDR3 bases are TGCGCCAGCAGCCAAGAGGGGAGCGGCTTTTCCTACGAGCAGTACTTC. Protein product: CASSQEGSGFSYEQYF.

The J gene is TRBJ1-2, the V gene TRBV6-1, with D possibly being TRBD1 (5 bases). CDR3 length: 12 residues. Germline V gene lookup returns CDR1 MNHNS and CDR2 SASEGT. Trimming pared 4 bases from V and 8 bases from J, leaving 11 bases between. The CDR3 region is CASSGGWDGYTF. CDR3 sequence (DNA): TGTGCCAGCAGTGGGGGGTGGGACGGCTACACCTTC.

This clonotype was seen once. This chain uses TRBV29-1 with TRBJ1-1; D remains ambiguous. This CDR3 spans 12 amino acids. V lost 1 base to trimming and J lost 8 bases, with 11 bases between them. Per germline, CDR1 SQVTM and CDR2 ANQGSEA. The CDR3 protein is CSVEGAPGEAFF. In DNA form, the CDR3 reads TGCAGCGTTGAAGGGGCCCCCGGGGAAGCTTTCTTT.

The chain couples TRBV4-1 to TRBJ2-1, with D tentatively TRBD1 or TRBD2 (5 bases each). The CDR3 sequence is 15 residues long. V lost 3 bases and J 16 bases, leaving 25 bases between the germline ends. Germline assignment: CDR1 MGHRA and CDR2 YSYEKL. The CDR3 nucleotides are TGCGCCAGCAGCCAGATTGGGGACCGGGACGCCGAGGAATTCTTC. Translating it yields CASSQIGDRDAEEFF.

The chain has TRBV28 and TRBJ2-5, with TRBD2 as a possible D gene (7 bases). This CDR3 comprises 15 residues. CDR1 MDHEN and CDR2 SYDVKM come from the germline V gene. Trimming took 4 bases from V and 4 from J, leaving 16 bases between them. CDR3 nucleotides: TGTGCCAGCAGTTCATCACTAGGGGGGGTAGAGACCCAGTACTTC. It translates to CASSSSLGGVETQYF.

The chain links TRBV12-3 or TRBV12-4 to TRBJ1-2; D is ambiguous. The V and J ends lost 6 bases and 6 bases respectively, with 17 bases between them. The CDR3 has 14 amino acids. The CDR3 DNA reads TGTGCCAGCAGCGAAACACAGTCGTTGGATGGCTACACCTTC. Translation: CASSETQSLDGYTF.

This chain links TRBV27 with TRBJ2-2, with D tentatively TRBD2 (6 bases). The germline gives CDR1 MNHEY, CDR2 SMNVEV (reference sequence). The length of the CDR3 is 15 residues. Trimming shortened V by 5 bases and J by 7 bases, and 17 bases separated the two germline ends. DNA for the CDR3: TGTGCCAGCAGTCCCGGGACTTCTAGAAGCGGGGAGCTGTTTTTT. Protein product: CASSPGTSRSGELFF.

This sequence joins TRBV27 and TRBJ2-3; tentative D call: TRBD1 (8 bases). CDR3 size: 14 residues. From germline, CDR1 is MNHEY and CDR2 SMNVEV (reference sequence). V was trimmed by 4 bases and J by 5 bases, leaving 13 bases between them. This chain's CDR3 is CASSSYRGGDTQYF. The CDR3 DNA is TGTGCCAGCAGTTCTTACAGGGGGGGAGATACGCAGTATTTT.

The chain has TRBV28 and TRBJ2-5; possible D gene TRBD2, 6 bases. Germline lookup yields CDR1 MDHEN and CDR2 SYDVKM. Trimming stripped 8 bases from V and 10 bases from J, with 17 bases between. This CDR3 is 12 amino acids long. The CDR3 coding sequence is TGTGCCAGCCGGACCTCGGGGGTGAACCAGTACTTC. This encodes CASRTSGVNQYF.

This rearrangement joins TRBV2 to TRBJ2-1; the D is unclear. V lost 10 bases and J 2 bases, leaving 12 bases between the germline ends. CDR1 and CDR2 from the germline V gene are SNHLY and FYNNEI. This CDR3 is 13 amino acids long. CDR3 nucleotides: TGTGCCATCCTGGGGTTTCCCTACAATGAGCAGTTCTTC. Translating it yields CAILGFPYNEQFF.

V is TRBV9 and J is TRBJ2-5; 7 bases match TRBD1. Germline V gives CDR1 SGDLS, CDR2 YYNGEE. V lost 4 bases to trimming and J lost 6 bases; unmatched junction nucleotides: 12. The CDR3 extends over 15 amino acids. The CDR3 DNA is TGTGCCAGCAGCCCTGAGGGGGCCGTGGATAAGACCCAGTACTTC. Protein product: CASSPEGAVDKTQYF.

This clonotype was found once. The chain has TRBV7-8 and TRBJ1-1; 11 bases map to TRBD1. With V trimmed by 7 bases and J by 6 bases, 7 bases remained unmatched. CDR1 and CDR2 from the germline V gene are SGHVS and FQNEAQ. This CDR3 is 14 amino acids long. The CDR3 DNA follows: TGTGCCAGCAACTCGGACAGGGGGCGGGCTGAAGCTTTCTTT. Its translation is CASNSDRGRAEAFF.

The genes are TRBV4-2 and TRBJ1-2; no clear D. The CDR3 length is 14 residues. Trimming removed 0 bases at V and 8 bases at J, with 13 bases between. Germline CDR1 and CDR2: LGHNA and YNFKEQ. The CDR3 bases are TGTGCCAGCAGCCAAGATCTAGGGTTGAGCGGCTACACCTTC. It translates to CASSQDLGLSGYTF.

The chain joins TRBV7-2 to TRBJ1-1; no definite D call. The germline V and J ends were trimmed by 5 bases and 6 bases, with 7 bases remaining between them. The CDR3 length is 11 residues. Germline V CDR1 and CDR2: SGHTA, FQGNSA. CDR3 residues: CASSLSSEAFF. DNA for the CDR3: TGTGCCAGCAGCCTCTCTTCTGAAGCTTTCTTT. Filled out from reference TRBV7-2 and TRBJ1-1, the complete variable domain reads GAGVSQSPSNKVTEKGKDVELRCDPISGHTALYWYRQSLGQGLEFLIYFQGNSAPDKSGLPSDRFSAERTGGSVSTLTIQRTQQEDSAVYLCASSLSSEAFFGQGTRLTVV.